The following is a TCR beta chain sequence with its context. This sample is part of a study of blood T cell repertoires in COVID-19. Study at large: There were acute and convalescent COVID-19 samples, and they came from the United States, Italy and Spain. Nucleic acid was either cDNA or gDNA, and it came from T cells, B-cell-depleted T cells, or PBMCs.

Measured with immunoSEQ multiplex PCR; TCRdb has only the in-frame clones, and not every one. The repertoire includes 100,000 or so clones, 90% to 95% of them detected once, and 15% to 20% sits in the top ten. CDR1 is MRHNA and CDR2 is SNTAGT in the germline V gene. CDR3 length: 17 amino acids. The trim removed 3 bases at V and 13 bases at J, leaving 21 bases unmatched. The TCR originated in a man aged 50-60 years with acute or convalescent COVID-19. This chain joins TRBV6-4 and TRBJ2-1; 7 nucleotides line up with TRBD1. Sequencing input: peripheral blood. The chain's CDR3 is CASSERLGHTRQGHQFF. For the CDR3, the DNA is TGTGCCAGCAGTGAAAGGTTAGGACATACCAGACAGGGTCACCAGTTCTTC.